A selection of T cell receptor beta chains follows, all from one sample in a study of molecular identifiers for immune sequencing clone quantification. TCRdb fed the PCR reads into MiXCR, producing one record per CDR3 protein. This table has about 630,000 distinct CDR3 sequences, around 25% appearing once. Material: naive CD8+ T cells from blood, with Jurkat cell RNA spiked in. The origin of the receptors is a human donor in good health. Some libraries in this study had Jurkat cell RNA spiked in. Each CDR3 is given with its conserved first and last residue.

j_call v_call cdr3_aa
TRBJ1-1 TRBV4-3 CASSQDLRTLLEAFF
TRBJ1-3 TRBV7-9 CASSIPNPSGNTIYF
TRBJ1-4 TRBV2 CASSEGALTAEKLFF
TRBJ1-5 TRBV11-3 CASSSYPLGGSQPQHF
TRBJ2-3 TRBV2 CASSHRDRPTDTQYF
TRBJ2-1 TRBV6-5 CASSPAGGHYNEQFF
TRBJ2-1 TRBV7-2 CASSLLAGGRSEQFF
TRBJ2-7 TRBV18 CASSPSDRPRGEQYF
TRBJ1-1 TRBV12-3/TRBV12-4 CASNHNPTGGHEAFF
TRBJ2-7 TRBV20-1 CSARVLGQRGFEQYF
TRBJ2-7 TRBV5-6 CASGVAGVSEQYF
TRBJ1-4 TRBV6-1 CASFTPREGAIPTNEKLVF
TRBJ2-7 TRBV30 CAWSGPSGEQYF
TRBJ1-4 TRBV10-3 CAISRATNEKLFF
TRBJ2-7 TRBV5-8 CASSLSTSAVYGQYF
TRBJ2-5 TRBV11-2 CASSLELAARETQYF
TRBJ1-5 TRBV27 CAGSLSGQGQRQPQHF
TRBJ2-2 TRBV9 CASSLGQGAGGELFF
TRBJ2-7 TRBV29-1 CSVLGTAYEQYF
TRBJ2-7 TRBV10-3 CAISESASGSAHEQYF
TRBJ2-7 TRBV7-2 CASSAGLAGGPYEQYF
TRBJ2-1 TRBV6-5 CASSYSSSGEQFF
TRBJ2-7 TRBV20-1 CSVSGTSGAYEQYF
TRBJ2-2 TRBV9 CASSGPDRAMDTGELFF
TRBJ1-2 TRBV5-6 CASSNPEETGARVHGYTF